The rows below give T cell receptor beta chains drawn from one sample of a study of immune cell composition in non-small cell lung cancer. Profiled with immunoSEQ multiplex PCR; TCRdb holds only in-frame clones, not every one. The table lists more than 4,000 clones, roughly 84% of them singletons. Specimen: lung tumor tissue. The receptors derive from a human donor with non-small cell lung cancer. CDR3s include the opening cysteine and the closing phenylalanine or tryptophan. The D gene is left open where the match is weak. For some rows the clone size is stated as once, few or many, or as a class when expanded; others skip it.

V,length,D,size,J,CDR3,DNA
TRBV19,15,-,-,TRBJ1-4,CASSARGRGDEKLFF,TGTGCCAGTAGTGCCCGGGGCCGGGGGGATGAAAAACTGTTTTTT
TRBV5-4,16,-,-,TRBJ1-6,CASTHSVGFHNSPLHF,TGTGCCAGCACCCATTCCGTGGGGTTCCATAATTCACCCCTCCACTTT
TRBV5-1,14,-,few,TRBJ2-1,CASSLSGSYNEQFF,TGCGCCAGCAGCTTGTCGGGCTCCTACAATGAGCAGTTCTTC
TRBV2,14,-,few,TRBJ1-2,CASSPRPGTNGYTF,TGTGCCAGCAGCCCTAGGCCCGGGACGAATGGCTACACCTTC
TRBV9,15,-,-,TRBJ2-5,CASSGGASRGETQYF,TGTGCCAGCAGCGGGGGGGCGAGTCGCGGGGAGACCCAGTACTTC
TRBV5-8,18,TRBD1,-,TRBJ2-5,CASSPRQGRIGSRETQYF,TGTGCCAGCAGCCCTCGACAGGGGAGAATTGGTTCGAGGGAGACCCAGTACTTC
TRBV15,16,TRBD1,-,TRBJ2-1,CATSRDLGQGHNEQFF,TGTGCCACCAGCAGAGATCTTGGACAGGGACACAATGAGCAGTTCTTC
TRBV6-6,15,TRBD2,large,TRBJ2-7,CASRDREGGTYEQYF,TGTGCCAGCAGGGACCGGGAGGGCGGCACCTACGAGCAGTACTTC
TRBV9,16,-,-,TRBJ1-2,CASSVAQQGFNYGYTF,TGTGCCAGCAGCGTAGCCCAGCAGGGGTTTAACTATGGCTACACCTTC
TRBV19,13,-,-,TRBJ2-7,CASSQGFFYEQYF,TGTGCCAGTTCGCAAGGGTTCTTCTACGAGCAGTACTTC
TRBV29-1,14,-,few,TRBJ1-3,CSVVGLSSGNTIYF,TGCAGCGTTGTGGGGCTGAGCTCTGGAAACACCATATATTTT
TRBV15,15,-,few,TRBJ2-3,CATSSSLLAQSTQYF,TGTGCCACCAGCAGTTCCCTACTAGCACAGAGTACGCAGTATTTT
TRBV5-6,12,-,once,TRBJ2-1,CASSSGGVEQFF,TGTGCCAGCAGCTCCGGGGGAGTAGAGCAGTTCTTC
TRBV5-1,15,-,-,TRBJ2-1,CASSPEPKIGNEQFF,TGCGCCAGCAGCCCCGAACCAAAGATTGGCAATGAGCAGTTCTTC
TRBV2,13,-,-,TRBJ2-1,CASSGGPDNEQFF,TGTGCCAGCAGCGGCGGACCAGACAATGAGCAGTTCTTC
TRBV9,16,-,large,TRBJ2-2,CASSPFGGGNTGELFF,TGTGCCAGCAGCCCGTTCGGGGGTGGTAACACCGGGGAGCTGTTTTTT
TRBV6-6,15,-,few,TRBJ1-2,CASSKQTTANYGYTF,TGTGCCAGCAGTAAACAGACCACAGCTAACTATGGCTACACCTTC
TRBV5-4,15,TRBD2,-,TRBJ2-3,CASSPGLAGADTQYF,TGTGCCAGCAGCCCGGGACTAGCGGGGGCAGATACGCAGTATTTT
TRBV7-2,16,TRBD2,-,TRBJ2-1,CASSLLAGGHVAEQFF,TGTGCCAGCAGCTTACTAGCGGGGGGCCACGTCGCTGAGCAGTTCTTC
TRBV19,14,-,-,TRBJ1-2,CASKGRAVNYGYTF,TGTGCCAGTAAAGGGCGCGCGGTCAACTATGGCTACACCTTC
TRBV19,16,-,-,TRBJ1-5,CASSPRAGEGNQPQHF,TGTGCCAGTAGCCCTCGGGCGGGGGAGGGAAATCAGCCCCAGCATTTT
TRBV5-1,14,TRBD1,-,TRBJ2-7,CASSWTGQSYEQYF,TGCGCCAGCAGCTGGACAGGGCAGTCCTACGAGCAGTACTTC
TRBV19,11,-,-,TRBJ1-2,CATFKHYGYTF,TGTGCCACCTTTAAGCACTATGGCTACACCTTC
TRBV2,14,-,-,TRBJ2-5,CASKFRQLRETQYF,TGTGCCAGCAAATTTCGTCAGTTAAGAGAGACCCAGTACTTC
TRBV5-4,13,-,-,TRBJ2-1,CASSLVTYNEQFF,TGTGCCAGCAGCCTCGTTACCTACAATGAGCAGTTCTTC
TRBV19,14,-,-,TRBJ1-5,CASKLGGVSVPQHF,TGTGCCAGCAAACTCGGGGGGGTTAGCGTGCCCCAGCATTTT
TRBV27,18,TRBD1,-,TRBJ1-6,CASSLYRDRAGGNSPLHF,TGTGCCAGCAGCCTCTACCGGGACAGGGCCGGAGGTAATTCACCCCTCCACTTT
TRBV7-2,18,TRBD2,-,TRBJ2-2,CASSQGLAGGSVAGELFF,TGTGCCAGCAGTCAAGGACTAGCGGGGGGGTCTGTCGCCGGGGAGCTGTTTTTT
TRBV2,16,TRBD2,-,TRBJ2-3,CASSQLAGGPHARQYF,TGTGCCAGCAGCCAACTAGCGGGGGGTCCCCATGCTAGGCAGTATTTT
TRBV6-1,14,-,once,TRBJ1-2,CASSASGSDYGYTF,TGTGCCAGCAGTGCCTCGGGGAGCGACTATGGCTACACCTTC
TRBV19,14,-,-,TRBJ1-6,CASSIKGRNSPLHF,TGTGCCAGTAGTATCAAGGGAAGAAATTCACCCCTCCACTTT
TRBV11-2,14,TRBD1,-,TRBJ2-7,CASSPDRVPYEQYF,TGCGCCAGCAGCCCGGACAGGGTCCCCTACGAGCAGTACTTC
TRBV15,16,TRBD2,-,TRBJ2-3,CATSRDPGRVGGTQYF,TGTGCCACCAGCAGAGATCCGGGGAGGGTGGGGGGTACGCAGTATTTT
TRBV7-9,14,-,-,TRBJ1-1,CASSSRGGNTEAFF,TGTGCCAGCAGCTCCAGGGGTGGGAACACTGAAGCTTTCTTT
TRBV7-8,14,-,-,TRBJ2-3,CASSFETTTDTQYF,TGTGCCAGCAGCTTTGAGACTACCACAGATACGCAGTATTTT
TRBV11-2,13,TRBD1,-,TRBJ1-2,CASSPRETGGYTF,TGTGCCAGCAGCCCAAGAGAGACAGGGGGCTACACCTTC
TRBV6-6,13,TRBD1,-,TRBJ2-7,CASKTGDSYEQYF,TGTGCCAGTAAAACAGGGGACTCCTACGAGCAGTACTTC
TRBV7-2,15,-,-,TRBJ1-2,CASSLDSLINYGYTF,TGTGCCAGCAGCTTGGACAGCCTAATAAACTATGGCTACACCTTC
TRBV28,15,TRBD2,few,TRBJ2-5,CATLGLAGRQETQYF,TGTGCCACCCTAGGACTAGCGGGACGACAAGAGACCCAGTACTTC
TRBV19,16,TRBD1,once,TRBJ2-2,CASRTGQGGVTGELFF,TGTGCCAGTAGAACCGGACAGGGGGGCGTCACCGGGGAGCTGTTTTTT
TRBV6-6,13,-,-,TRBJ1-2,CASSYSGPNGYTF,TGTGCCAGCAGTTACTCGGGCCCAAATGGCTACACCTTC
TRBV6-5,15,-,-,TRBJ2-7,CASSFGSEGYYEQYF,TGTGCCAGCAGTTTTGGTTCCGAGGGGTACTACGAGCAGTACTTC
TRBV9,15,-,-,TRBJ1-4,CASSPGGTTNEKLFF,TGTGCCAGCAGCCCGGGGGGGACAACTAATGAAAAACTGTTTTTT
TRBV28,14,-,-,TRBJ1-4,CASSQGGDNEKLFF,TGTGCCAGCAGCCAAGGAGGGGATAATGAAAAACTGTTTTTT
TRBV7-2,14,-,few,TRBJ2-3,CASSLRGSHYAQYF,TGTGCCAGCAGCTTAAGGGGGTCGCACTATGCGCAGTATTTT
TRBV29-1,12,-,-,TRBJ1-5,CSAFFGNQPQHF,TGCAGCGCCTTCTTTGGGAATCAGCCCCAGCATTTT
TRBV9,15,-,-,TRBJ2-3,CASSGGGVGTDTQYF,TGTGCCAGCAGCGGAGGGGGGGTAGGCACAGATACGCAGTATTTT
TRBV6-4,14,-,-,TRBJ1-2,CASRTQGANYGYTF,TGTGCCAGCAGAACACAGGGCGCTAACTATGGCTACACCTTC
TRBV16,14,-,-,TRBJ1-1,CASSQYGGPTEAFF,TGTGCCAGCAGCCAGTACGGGGGGCCCACTGAAGCTTTCTTT
TRBV7-2,13,-,-,TRBJ2-1,CASSWGPHNEQFF,TGTGCCAGCAGCTGGGGGCCCCACAATGAGCAGTTCTTC
TRBV5-1,14,-,-,TRBJ1-1,CASSLATPNTEAFF,TGCGCCAGCAGCTTGGCGACACCTAACACTGAAGCTTTCTTT
TRBV7-6,15,TRBD1,once,TRBJ1-2,CASSSRQGAGDGYTF,TGTGCCAGCAGCTCCCGACAGGGGGCAGGAGATGGCTACACCTTC
TRBV18,18,TRBD2,-,TRBJ2-2,CASSPQSGGAGITGELFF,TGTGCCAGCTCACCACAGAGCGGGGGGGCCGGAATCACCGGGGAGCTGTTTTTT
TRBV29-1,16,TRBD1,-,TRBJ2-7,CSVETPGQGVRYEQYF,TGCAGCGTTGAAACTCCGGGACAGGGTGTACGATACGAGCAGTACTTC
TRBV7-2,17,-,-,TRBJ2-3,CASSLRNGNPPTDTQYF,TGTGCCAGCAGCTTAAGAAACGGTAATCCTCCCACAGATACGCAGTATTTT